The rows below give T cell receptor beta chains drawn from one sample of a study of blood T cell repertoires in COVID-19. Clones were read by immunoSEQ multiplex PCR, and TCRdb kept only the in-frame ones, dropping some. The top ten clones hold more than 15% of a sample with some 67,000 clones, roughly 89% of them seen once. Sequencing was done on a sample of peripheral blood. The receptors were gathered from a woman aged 80 or older with acute or convalescent COVID-19. Each CDR3 is given with its conserved first and last residue. The order of the fields is V gene, D gene, clone size, J gene, CDR3 DNA, CDR3 protein. D genes are given only for firm matches. Size tells how often a clone was seen (once, few, many) or the class of an expanded clone, and some rows leave it out.

v_call: TRBV28
d_call: -
clone_size: -
j_call: TRBJ1-2
cdr3_nt: TGTGCCAGCAGTTTTCGCCGGGAGAATGGCTACACCTTC
cdr3_aa: CASSFRRENGYTF

v_call: TRBV28
d_call: -
clone_size: -
j_call: TRBJ1-5
cdr3_nt: TGTGCCAGCATTCCTCCGGGACACCCCAATCAGCCCCAGCATTTT
cdr3_aa: CASIPPGHPNQPQHF

v_call: TRBV9
d_call: TRBD1
clone_size: few
j_call: TRBJ1-1
cdr3_nt: TGTGCCAGCAGCGCGGACAGGGGGCTAAAGGAAGCTTTCTTT
cdr3_aa: CASSADRGLKEAFF

v_call: TRBV27
d_call: TRBD1
clone_size: -
j_call: TRBJ2-3
cdr3_nt: TGTGCCAGCAGTACACGGTCGACAGGGCGGTCTTCGGATACGCAGTATTTT
cdr3_aa: CASSTRSTGRSSDTQYF

v_call: TRBV6-5
d_call: TRBD1
clone_size: few
j_call: TRBJ2-5
cdr3_nt: TGTGCCAGCAGGGGACAGGGGGCAGGGGAGACCCAGTACTTC
cdr3_aa: CASRGQGAGETQYF

v_call: TRBV12-3/TRBV12-4
d_call: -
clone_size: -
j_call: TRBJ1-1
cdr3_nt: TGTGCCAGCAGTCCAGCAGGGAACACTGAAGCTTTCTTT
cdr3_aa: CASSPAGNTEAFF

v_call: TRBV3-1/TRBV3-2
d_call: -
clone_size: -
j_call: TRBJ2-1
cdr3_nt: TGTGCCAGCAGCCAAGGACTTAGCGGAGGTTACAATGAGCAGTTCTTC
cdr3_aa: CASSQGLSGGYNEQFF

v_call: TRBV5-6
d_call: -
clone_size: -
j_call: TRBJ1-6
cdr3_nt: TGTGCCAGCAGCTGGACAGTCAGCTCCTATAATTCACCCCTCCACTTT
cdr3_aa: CASSWTVSSYNSPLHF

v_call: TRBV5-1
d_call: TRBD2
clone_size: -
j_call: TRBJ2-1
cdr3_nt: TGCGCCAGCAGCCCGGGACTAGCGGGGTTCAATGAGCAGTTCTTC
cdr3_aa: CASSPGLAGFNEQFF

v_call: TRBV30
d_call: -
clone_size: -
j_call: TRBJ1-5
cdr3_nt: TGTGCCTGGAGTGTTAAAGGACAGAGAAATCAGCCCCAGCATTTT
cdr3_aa: CAWSVKGQRNQPQHF

v_call: TRBV15
d_call: TRBD2
clone_size: -
j_call: TRBJ2-7
cdr3_nt: TGTGCCACCAGCAGAGATCCTAGCGGAATCTACGAGCAGTACTTC
cdr3_aa: CATSRDPSGIYEQYF

v_call: TRBV6-6
d_call: -
clone_size: once
j_call: TRBJ2-5
cdr3_nt: TGTGCCAGCAGTTACGCCCGAGGTAGCGTACAAGAGACCCAGTACTTC
cdr3_aa: CASSYARGSVQETQYF

v_call: TRBV11-2
d_call: -
clone_size: few
j_call: TRBJ1-2
cdr3_nt: TGTGCCAGCAGCTTAGCGGGGAGGAACTATGGCTACACCTTC
cdr3_aa: CASSLAGRNYGYTF

v_call: TRBV2
d_call: -
clone_size: -
j_call: TRBJ1-4
cdr3_nt: TGTGCCAGCAGTTTACAGGGAAGAAATGAAAAACTGTTTTTT
cdr3_aa: CASSLQGRNEKLFF

v_call: TRBV27
d_call: -
clone_size: -
j_call: TRBJ2-7
cdr3_nt: TGTGCCAGCAGTCCCCCCTACTCCTACGAGCAGTACTTC
cdr3_aa: CASSPPYSYEQYF

v_call: TRBV20-1
d_call: -
clone_size: -
j_call: TRBJ2-7
cdr3_nt: TGCAGTGCTAGTAAGGACAAGACCTACGAGCAGTACTTC
cdr3_aa: CSASKDKTYEQYF

v_call: TRBV19
d_call: -
clone_size: -
j_call: TRBJ2-2
cdr3_nt: TGTGCCAGTAGTAAACTACTCACCGGGGAGCTGTTTTTT
cdr3_aa: CASSKLLTGELFF

v_call: TRBV4-3
d_call: -
clone_size: -
j_call: TRBJ2-1
cdr3_nt: TGCGCCAGCAGCCAAAGGGGGAATGAGCAGTTCTTC
cdr3_aa: CASSQRGNEQFF

v_call: TRBV7-9
d_call: -
clone_size: -
j_call: TRBJ1-4
cdr3_nt: TGTGCCAGCAGCTCGAGGGGACTTAATGAAAAACTGTTTTTT
cdr3_aa: CASSSRGLNEKLFF

v_call: TRBV10-1
d_call: -
clone_size: -
j_call: TRBJ1-1
cdr3_nt: TGCGCCAGCAGTGGAACCCAGGGGAATACTGAAGCTTTCTTT
cdr3_aa: CASSGTQGNTEAFF

v_call: TRBV2
d_call: TRBD2
clone_size: -
j_call: TRBJ2-2
cdr3_nt: TGTGCCAGCCGCCGGACGGGAGGAGGCACCGGGGAGCTGTTTTTT
cdr3_aa: CASRRTGGGTGELFF

v_call: TRBV7-8
d_call: TRBD1
clone_size: -
j_call: TRBJ2-4
cdr3_nt: TGTGCCAGCAGCTTAGCGTTAGACAGGGGAAGGGACAAAAACATTCAGTACTTC
cdr3_aa: CASSLALDRGRDKNIQYF

v_call: TRBV6-5
d_call: TRBD1
clone_size: -
j_call: TRBJ2-2
cdr3_nt: TGTGCCAGCAAACCGGACAGGGTCACCGGGGAGCTGTTTTTT
cdr3_aa: CASKPDRVTGELFF

v_call: TRBV28
d_call: TRBD1
clone_size: -
j_call: TRBJ1-3
cdr3_nt: TGTGCCAGCAATGATGCGACAGGGACGACTGGAAACACCATATATTTT
cdr3_aa: CASNDATGTTGNTIYF

v_call: TRBV5-4
d_call: -
clone_size: few
j_call: TRBJ2-6
cdr3_nt: TGTGCCAGCACCTACCGCTCTGGGGCCAACGTCCTGACTTTC
cdr3_aa: CASTYRSGANVLTF

v_call: TRBV7-2
d_call: -
clone_size: -
j_call: TRBJ2-1
cdr3_nt: TGTGCCAGCTCCCGTGGCAGGGTAATCTCGTCCTACAATGAGCAGTTCTTC
cdr3_aa: CASSRGRVISSYNEQFF

v_call: TRBV28
d_call: -
clone_size: -
j_call: TRBJ1-5
cdr3_nt: TGTGCCAGCAGTTTATTCCCACAGCCCCAGCATTTT
cdr3_aa: CASSLFPQPQHF

v_call: TRBV2
d_call: -
clone_size: -
j_call: TRBJ1-1
cdr3_nt: TGTGCCAGCAGTACCGAGAAGAACACTGAAGCTTTCTTT
cdr3_aa: CASSTEKNTEAFF

v_call: TRBV16
d_call: TRBD1
clone_size: -
j_call: TRBJ1-4
cdr3_nt: TGTGCCAGCAGCCGGACAGGGGGACTTGCAACTAATGAAAAACTGTTTTTT
cdr3_aa: CASSRTGGLATNEKLFF

v_call: TRBV28
d_call: -
clone_size: -
j_call: TRBJ1-4
cdr3_nt: TGTGCCAGCAGTTTACAGGGCCTCGGGGAAAAACTGTTTTTT
cdr3_aa: CASSLQGLGEKLFF

v_call: TRBV5-1
d_call: TRBD1
clone_size: -
j_call: TRBJ1-1
cdr3_nt: TGCGCCAGCAGCTTGTTTGGGACAGGGGGTGGGGACACTGAAGCTTTCTTT
cdr3_aa: CASSLFGTGGGDTEAFF

v_call: TRBV5-1
d_call: -
clone_size: -
j_call: TRBJ1-4
cdr3_nt: TGCGCCAGCAGCCAGGACTTCCTTAATGAAAAACTGTTTTTT
cdr3_aa: CASSQDFLNEKLFF

v_call: TRBV3-1/TRBV3-2
d_call: -
clone_size: -
j_call: TRBJ2-2
cdr3_nt: TGTGCCAGCAGCCCCTTAACCGGGGAGCTGTTTTTT
cdr3_aa: CASSPLTGELFF

v_call: TRBV18
d_call: -
clone_size: -
j_call: TRBJ1-1
cdr3_nt: TGTGCCAGCTCAGCTGACTACCAGAACACTGAAGCTTTCTTT
cdr3_aa: CASSADYQNTEAFF

v_call: TRBV2
d_call: -
clone_size: many
j_call: TRBJ1-5
cdr3_nt: TGTGCCAGCAGAGATGACAGTTTTGGGCCCCAGCATTTT
cdr3_aa: CASRDDSFGPQHF

v_call: TRBV9
d_call: -
clone_size: -
j_call: TRBJ1-2
cdr3_nt: TGTGCCAGCAGCGTAGGGCGGGCCAACTATGGCTACACCTTC
cdr3_aa: CASSVGRANYGYTF

v_call: TRBV5-1
d_call: -
clone_size: -
j_call: TRBJ2-3
cdr3_nt: TGCGCCAGCAGCTCGGCCGGGGATACGCAGTATTTT
cdr3_aa: CASSSAGDTQYF

v_call: TRBV10-3
d_call: TRBD2
clone_size: once
j_call: TRBJ2-5
cdr3_nt: TGTGCCATCAGTTCTAGCGGGGAAGAGACCCAGTACTTC
cdr3_aa: CAISSSGEETQYF

v_call: TRBV7-8
d_call: TRBD2
clone_size: once
j_call: TRBJ2-7
cdr3_nt: TGTGCCAGCAGCTTAGCTTTAGCGGGAGGGCCGGGGGAGCAGTACTTC
cdr3_aa: CASSLALAGGPGEQYF

v_call: TRBV7-2
d_call: TRBD1
clone_size: -
j_call: TRBJ1-1
cdr3_nt: TGTGCCAGCAGCTCCCAGGGGGTGGGCACTGAAGCTTTCTTT
cdr3_aa: CASSSQGVGTEAFF

v_call: TRBV5-1
d_call: TRBD1
clone_size: -
j_call: TRBJ2-1
cdr3_nt: TGCGCCAGCAGCCTATTACAGGGGCCCTACAATGAGCAGTTCTTC
cdr3_aa: CASSLLQGPYNEQFF

v_call: TRBV28
d_call: -
clone_size: few
j_call: TRBJ2-3
cdr3_nt: TGTGCCAGCAGTTTAAGGGTAACAGGGAGTCGGTGGGGGACGCAGTATTTT
cdr3_aa: CASSLRVTGSRWGTQYF